These T cell receptor beta chains were read from a single sample in a study of blood T cell repertoires in COVID-19. Profiled with immunoSEQ multiplex PCR; TCRdb holds only in-frame clones, not every one. The sample records around 58,000 clones, around 93% being singletons. Sample: peripheral blood. All receptors come from a woman in her sixties with active or convalescent COVID-19. CDR3s include the opening cysteine and the closing phenylalanine or tryptophan. The D gene is left open where the match is weak. Size is stated for part of the rows, as once, few or many counts, or as a class when the clone is expanded.

d_gene	v_gene	abundance	j_gene	CDR3nt	CDR3aa
.	TRBV5-1	.	TRBJ1-6	TGCGCCAGCAGGTGGACCCCAGGGGACAATTCACCCCTCCACTTT	CASRWTPGDNSPLHF
TRBD2	TRBV28	.	TRBJ2-1	TGTGCCAGCAGCCCGACCCGGACTAGCGGATACAATGAGCAGTTCTTC	CASSPTRTSGYNEQFF
TRBD1	TRBV28	.	TRBJ1-5	TGTGCCAGCAGTGAGGACAGGGGACCTTATCAGCCCCAGCATTTT	CASSEDRGPYQPQHF
.	TRBV29-1	.	TRBJ1-2	TGCAGCGTTGTAGGGGGCTATGGCTACACCTTC	CSVVGGYGYTF
.	TRBV4-2	few	TRBJ2-3	TGTGCCAGCAGCCTCAGAGAGGGTAGCCTGACAGATACGCAGTATTTT	CASSLREGSLTDTQYF
TRBD1	TRBV7-2	.	TRBJ1-1	TGTGCCAGCAGCTTAGATAGGGGGCAGGTCACTGAAGCTTTCTTT	CASSLDRGQVTEAFF
TRBD2	TRBV11-2	.	TRBJ2-1	TGTGCCAGCAGCTTGACGGACATAGCGGGAGGGGAGCAGTTCTTC	CASSLTDIAGGEQFF
TRBD1	TRBV5-4	.	TRBJ1-4	TGTGCCAGCAGCCTGCCGGGACAGGGGAATGAAAAACTGTTTTTT	CASSLPGQGNEKLFF
.	TRBV24-1	.	TRBJ1-2	TGTGCCACCAGTGATTATGAAGGAGCCGGCTACACCTTC	CATSDYEGAGYTF
.	TRBV28	.	TRBJ1-5	TGTGCCAGCAACTCGGGCAATCAGCCCCAGCATTTT	CASNSGNQPQHF
.	TRBV28	.	TRBJ1-2	TGTGCCAGCAGTTTGGAGGATCTGCTCTATGGCTACACCTTC	CASSLEDLLYGYTF
TRBD2	TRBV5-6	.	TRBJ2-1	TGTGCCAGCAGCGGACTAGCGGGAGCCGATGAGCAGTTCTTC	CASSGLAGADEQFF
.	TRBV19	once	TRBJ2-3	TGTGCCAGTAGTTCGCAGGGTAGAACAGATACGCAGTATTTT	CASSSQGRTDTQYF
TRBD1	TRBV19	once	TRBJ2-4	TGTGCCAGTAGTATATGGAGGGACAGGGTCAAAAACATTCAGTACTTC	CASSIWRDRVKNIQYF
.	TRBV6-5	.	TRBJ1-4	TGTGCCAGCAGTTACGGCTTTAATGAAAAACTGTTTTTT	CASSYGFNEKLFF
TRBD2	TRBV19	.	TRBJ2-5	TGTGCCAGTAGTATAACTAGCGGGGGGAAGGAGACCCAGTACTTC	CASSITSGGKETQYF
.	TRBV19	.	TRBJ1-5	TGTGCCAGTAGTATTCAGACTGCGAAGGTAAATCAGCCCCAGCATTTT	CASSIQTAKVNQPQHF
TRBD1	TRBV5-5	.	TRBJ1-4	TGTGCCAGCGGGAAACAGGGGGCAGGGGAAAAACTGTTTTTT	CASGKQGAGEKLFF
.	TRBV30	.	TRBJ1-5	TGTGCCTGGAGTGTACCTGGGGCCCAGCCCCAGCATTTT	CAWSVPGAQPQHF
TRBD1	TRBV19	.	TRBJ1-5	TGTGCCAGTAGTTCAACAGGGGGCTTTCAGCCCCAGCATTTT	CASSSTGGFQPQHF
.	TRBV2	.	TRBJ2-3	TGTGCCAGCAGTGGCGCTGATACGCAGTATTTT	CASSGADTQYF
TRBD1	TRBV30	.	TRBJ2-5	TGTGCCTGGAGTGTAGGGGGCCCAGAGACCCAGTACTTC	CAWSVGGPETQYF
.	TRBV9	.	TRBJ1-1	TGTGCCAGCAGCCCCGCGGGGGCGCGGATAACTGAAGCTTTCTTT	CASSPAGARITEAFF
TRBD1	TRBV5-6	.	TRBJ1-2	TGTGCCAGCAGCCTAGCCGGGACAGGAGGCAATGGCTACACCTTC	CASSLAGTGGNGYTF
.	TRBV30	.	TRBJ2-7	TGTGCCTGGAGCAGGCTCTACGAGCAGTACTTC	CAWSRLYEQYF
.	TRBV25-1	.	TRBJ2-1	TGTGCCAGCAGTGTGGTGATGGAGGGTGAGCAGTTCTTC	CASSVVMEGEQFF
.	TRBV7-2	.	TRBJ2-2	TGTGCCAGCAGCTTAACGGGAACCGGGGAGCTGTTTTTT	CASSLTGTGELFF
.	TRBV20-1	.	TRBJ2-7	TGCAGTGCTAGTATGGAGTACGAGCAGTACTTC	CSASMEYEQYF
TRBD1	TRBV6-2/TRBV6-3	once	TRBJ1-5	TGTGCCAGCAGTCAGGCGGGACAGAATCAGCCCCAGCATTTT	CASSQAGQNQPQHF
.	TRBV7-9	.	TRBJ2-1	TGTGCCAGCAGCTTAGGAACTCAAAGCTCCTACAATGAGCAGTTCTTC	CASSLGTQSSYNEQFF
.	TRBV28	.	TRBJ1-3	TGTGCCAGCAGACAAACAGCGGGCCACAAAAACACCATATATTTT	CASRQTAGHKNTIYF
.	TRBV25-1	.	TRBJ2-7	TGTGCCAGCAGAGGTACAGATTCCTACGAGCAGTACTTC	CASRGTDSYEQYF
TRBD1	TRBV3-1/TRBV3-2	.	TRBJ2-7	TGTGCCAGCAGCCAAGATCGGGAGACAGGGGGCTCCTACGAGCAGTACTTC	CASSQDRETGGSYEQYF
TRBD1	TRBV28	.	TRBJ2-1	TGTGCCAGCAGTTCCAGACAGGGGGTTTATGAGCAGTTCTTC	CASSSRQGVYEQFF
TRBD1	TRBV16	.	TRBJ1-5	TGTGCCAGCAGCCAATCAGGGGGCAGGCAGCCCCAGCATTTT	CASSQSGGRQPQHF
TRBD2	TRBV7-9	.	TRBJ2-7	TGTGCCAGCAGCTTAGATGGGACTAGCGACGAGCAGTACTTC	CASSLDGTSDEQYF
.	TRBV30	.	TRBJ2-4	TGTGCCTGGAGTGCCCCCGGTTTACTAGCCAAAAACATTCAGTACTTC	CAWSAPGLLAKNIQYF
TRBD2	TRBV9	.	TRBJ2-3	TGTGCCAGCGGACCCGGGACTAGCGGGGGGGCCGAGGCAGATACGCAGTATTTT	CASGPGTSGGAEADTQYF
TRBD1	TRBV6-5	.	TRBJ1-1	TGTGCCAGCAGTTCCCCTAGGACAGGACAGGGCACTGAAGCTTTCTTT	CASSSPRTGQGTEAFF
.	TRBV21-1	.	TRBJ2-4	TGTGCCAGCAGCAAAGGGGGGACAGGGCGAAACATTCAGTACTTC	CASSKGGTGRNIQYF
TRBD2	TRBV27	.	TRBJ2-1	TGTGCCAGCACTCTTAGCGGGATCACCTACAATGAGCAGTTCTTC	CASTLSGITYNEQFF
TRBD1	TRBV6-5	.	TRBJ2-7	TGTGCCAGCAGTTACTCGGGACAGGGGCGGTACGAGCAGTACTTC	CASSYSGQGRYEQYF
.	TRBV2	.	TRBJ1-6	TGTGCCAGCAGTGTGGAGAGGACTGATTCACCCCTCCACTTT	CASSVERTDSPLHF
.	TRBV27	.	TRBJ2-2	TGTGCCAGCAGGACAAGTCACACCGGGGAGCTGTTTTTT	CASRTSHTGELFF
.	TRBV27	.	TRBJ1-1	TGTGCCAGCAGTCCCCGGACAGTTAACACTGAAGCTTTCTTT	CASSPRTVNTEAFF
.	TRBV28	medium-sized	TRBJ1-5	TGTGCCAGCAATCCCTTGGGGCAGAGAGTGAATCAGCCCCAGCATTTT	CASNPLGQRVNQPQHF
.	TRBV19	.	TRBJ1-3	TGTGCCAGTAGTATTGGCCCCTCTGGAAACACCATATATTTT	CASSIGPSGNTIYF
TRBD1	TRBV5-1	once	TRBJ2-5	TGCGCCAGCCGACAGGGAGAAGAGACCCAGTACTTC	CASRQGEETQYF
.	TRBV25-1	few	TRBJ2-7	TGTGCCAGCAGTGATGGGGCCTCCTACGAGCAGTACTTC	CASSDGASYEQYF
.	TRBV28	.	TRBJ1-5	TGTGCCAGCAGTTTAGAAGGCGTTTGGGGCCAGCCCCAGCATTTT	CASSLEGVWGQPQHF
TRBD2	TRBV4-1	.	TRBJ2-1	TGCGCCAGCAGCCACCCTCACAGGGGACTAGCGGGTTTCAATGAGCAGTTCTTC	CASSHPHRGLAGFNEQFF
.	TRBV7-3	.	TRBJ1-2	TGTGCCAGCAGCCCGGGGGGCCAGGCTAACTATGGCTACACCTTC	CASSPGGQANYGYTF
TRBD1	TRBV29-1	few	TRBJ1-1	TGCAGCGCGACGACAGGGGATGGCGAAGCTTTCTTT	CSATTGDGEAFF
TRBD1	TRBV28	.	TRBJ1-1	TGTGCCAGCACCACCCCGGGGGACAGGGACACTGAAGCTTTCTTT	CASTTPGDRDTEAFF
TRBD2	TRBV4-2	.	TRBJ2-3	TGTGCCAGCAGCCAAGATCTGACTAGCGGGGAACACAATACGCAGTATTTT	CASSQDLTSGEHNTQYF
TRBD1	TRBV19	.	TRBJ1-2	TGTGCCAGTACTCCCGGACAGGGCCGGGGCTACACCTTC	CASTPGQGRGYTF
.	TRBV12-3/TRBV12-4	.	TRBJ1-1	TGTGCCAGCAGTTTGGGAGCGACGGAAGCTTTCTTT	CASSLGATEAFF
.	TRBV7-3	.	TRBJ1-1	TGTGCCAGCAGCCTCGGACGGGAGAACACTGAAGCTTTCTTT	CASSLGRENTEAFF
TRBD2	TRBV4-3	.	TRBJ2-1	TGCGCCAGCAGCCAAGACGGACTAGCGGGAGAAGGGACCTACAATGAGCAGTTCTTC	CASSQDGLAGEGTYNEQFF
TRBD1	TRBV30	few	TRBJ2-7	TGTGCCTGGGGACAGGGAATAAACGAGCAGTACTTC	CAWGQGINEQYF